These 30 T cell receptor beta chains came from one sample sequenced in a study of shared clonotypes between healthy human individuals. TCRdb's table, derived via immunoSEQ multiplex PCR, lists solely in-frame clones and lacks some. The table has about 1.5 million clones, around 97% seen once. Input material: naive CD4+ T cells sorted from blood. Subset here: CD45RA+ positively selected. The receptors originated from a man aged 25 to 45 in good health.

The CDR3 region has the DNA TGTGCCAGCAGCGCGACTGGGGCCTACGAGCAGTACTTC. As protein: CASSATGAYEQYF. J is TRBJ2-7 and V is TRBV25-1; D unclear. Trimming took 6 bases from V and 2 from J, leaving 11 bases between them. The V gene's germline CDR1 is MGHDK and CDR2 SYGVNS. The CDR3 has 13 amino acids.

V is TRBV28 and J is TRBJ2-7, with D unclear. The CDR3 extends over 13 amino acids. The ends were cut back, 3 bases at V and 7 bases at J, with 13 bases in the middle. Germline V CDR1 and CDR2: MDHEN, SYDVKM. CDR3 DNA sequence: TGTGCCAGCAGTTTCGGCGTGGTCGGGGAGCAGTACTTC. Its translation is CASSFGVVGEQYF.

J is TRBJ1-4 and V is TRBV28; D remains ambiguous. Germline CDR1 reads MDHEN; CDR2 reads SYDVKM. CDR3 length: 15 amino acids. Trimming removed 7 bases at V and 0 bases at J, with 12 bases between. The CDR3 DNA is TGTGCCAGCATTTCTCCTCCCCCAACTAATGAAAAACTGTTTTTT. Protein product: CASISPPPTNEKLFF.

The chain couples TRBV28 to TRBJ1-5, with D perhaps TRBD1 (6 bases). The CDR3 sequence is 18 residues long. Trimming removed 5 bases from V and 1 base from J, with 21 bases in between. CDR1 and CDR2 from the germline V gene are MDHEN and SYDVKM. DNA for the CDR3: TGTGCCAGCAGTCAAAAACTAAACAGGGATAGGAGCAATCAGCCCCAGCATTTT. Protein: CASSQKLNRDRSNQPQHF.

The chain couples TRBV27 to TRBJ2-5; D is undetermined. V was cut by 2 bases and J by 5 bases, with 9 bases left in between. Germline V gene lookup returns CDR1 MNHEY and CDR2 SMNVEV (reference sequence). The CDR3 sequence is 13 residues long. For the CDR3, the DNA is TGTGCCAGCAGTTTACAGCTTTGGGAGACCCAGTACTTC. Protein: CASSLQLWETQYF.

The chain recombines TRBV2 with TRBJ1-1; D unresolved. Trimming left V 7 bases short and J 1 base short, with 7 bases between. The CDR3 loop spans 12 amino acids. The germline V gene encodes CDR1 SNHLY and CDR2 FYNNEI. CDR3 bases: TGTGCCAGCACCATGACGAACACTGAAGCTTTCTTT. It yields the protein CASTMTNTEAFF.

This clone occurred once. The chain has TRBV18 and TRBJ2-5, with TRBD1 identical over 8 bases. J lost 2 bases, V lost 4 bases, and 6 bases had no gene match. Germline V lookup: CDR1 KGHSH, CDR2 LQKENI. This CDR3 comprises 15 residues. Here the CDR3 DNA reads TGTGCCAGCTCACTTCGAACAGGGGGACAAGAGACCCAGTACTTC. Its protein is CASSLRTGGQETQYF.

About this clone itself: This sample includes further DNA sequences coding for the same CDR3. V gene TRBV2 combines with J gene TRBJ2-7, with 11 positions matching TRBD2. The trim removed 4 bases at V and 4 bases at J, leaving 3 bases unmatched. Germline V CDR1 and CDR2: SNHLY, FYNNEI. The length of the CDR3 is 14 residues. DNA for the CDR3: TGTGCCAGCAGTGGGTTAGCGGGAGGGTACGAGCAGTACTTC. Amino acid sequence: CASSGLAGGYEQYF.

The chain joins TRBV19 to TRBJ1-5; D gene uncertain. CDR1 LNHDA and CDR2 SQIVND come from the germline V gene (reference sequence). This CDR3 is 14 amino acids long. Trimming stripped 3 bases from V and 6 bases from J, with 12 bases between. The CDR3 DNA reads TGTGCCAGTAGTATTGGGGATGTGATTCAGCCCCAGCATTTT. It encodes CASSIGDVIQPQHF.

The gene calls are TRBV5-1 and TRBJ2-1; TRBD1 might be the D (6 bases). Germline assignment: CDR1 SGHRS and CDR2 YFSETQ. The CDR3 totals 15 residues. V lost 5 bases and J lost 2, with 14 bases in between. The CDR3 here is CASSATGPAYNEQFF. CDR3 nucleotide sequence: TGCGCCAGCAGTGCCACAGGGCCCGCCTACAATGAGCAGTTCTTC. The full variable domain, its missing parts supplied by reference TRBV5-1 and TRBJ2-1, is KAGVTQTPRYLIKTRGQQVTLSCSPISGHRSVSWYQQTPGQGLQFLFEYFSETQRNKGNFPGRFSGRQFSNSRSEMNVSTLELGDSALYLCASSATGPAYNEQFFGPGTRLTVL.

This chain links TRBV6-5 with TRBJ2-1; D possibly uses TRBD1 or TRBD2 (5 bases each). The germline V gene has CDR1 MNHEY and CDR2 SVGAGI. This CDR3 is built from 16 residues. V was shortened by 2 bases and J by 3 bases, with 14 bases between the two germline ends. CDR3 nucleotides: TGTGCCAGCAGTTACGGGACCACGCAAAACTACAATGAGCAGTTCTTC. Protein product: CASSYGTTQNYNEQFF.

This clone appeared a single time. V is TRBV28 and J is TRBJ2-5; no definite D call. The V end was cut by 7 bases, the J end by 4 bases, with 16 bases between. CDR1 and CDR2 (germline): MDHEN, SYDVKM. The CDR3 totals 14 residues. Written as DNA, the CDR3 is TGTGCCAGCACCGAACGGAGAGGAGCAGAGACCCAGTACTTC. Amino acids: CASTERRGAETQYF. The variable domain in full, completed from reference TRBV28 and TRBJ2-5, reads DVKVTQSSRYLVKRTGEKVFLECVQDMDHENMFWYRQDPGLGLRLIYFSYDVKMKEKGDIPEGYSVSREKKERFSLILESASTNQTSMYLCASTERRGAETQYFGPGTRLLVL.

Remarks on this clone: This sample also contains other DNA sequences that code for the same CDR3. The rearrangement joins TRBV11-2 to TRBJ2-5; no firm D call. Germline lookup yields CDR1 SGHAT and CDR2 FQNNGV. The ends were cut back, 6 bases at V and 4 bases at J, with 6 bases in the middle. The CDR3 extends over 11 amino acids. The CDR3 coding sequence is TGTGCCAGCAGTCGCGGAGAGACCCAGTACTTC. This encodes CASSRGETQYF.

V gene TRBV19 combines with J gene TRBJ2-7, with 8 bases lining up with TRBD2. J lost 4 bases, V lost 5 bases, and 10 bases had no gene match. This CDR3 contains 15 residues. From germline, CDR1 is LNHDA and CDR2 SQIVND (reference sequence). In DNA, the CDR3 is TGTGCCAGTAGTGCGGGGGGAGGGTTGAGATACGAGCAGTACTTC. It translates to CASSAGGGLRYEQYF.

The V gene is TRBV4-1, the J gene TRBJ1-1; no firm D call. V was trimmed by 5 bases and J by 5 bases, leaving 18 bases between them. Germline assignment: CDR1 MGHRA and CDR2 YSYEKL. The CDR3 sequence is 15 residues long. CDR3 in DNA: TGCGCCAGCAGCTCCGAGACCTCGGACTTTACTGAAGCTTTCTTT. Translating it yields CASSSETSDFTEAFF.

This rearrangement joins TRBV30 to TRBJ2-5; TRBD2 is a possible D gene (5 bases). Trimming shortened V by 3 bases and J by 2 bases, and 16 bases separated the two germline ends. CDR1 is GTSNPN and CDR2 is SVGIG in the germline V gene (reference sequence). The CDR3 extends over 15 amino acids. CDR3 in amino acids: CAWSVLSGPQETQYF. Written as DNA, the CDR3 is TGTGCCTGGAGCGTCCTCAGCGGACCACAAGAGACCCAGTACTTC.

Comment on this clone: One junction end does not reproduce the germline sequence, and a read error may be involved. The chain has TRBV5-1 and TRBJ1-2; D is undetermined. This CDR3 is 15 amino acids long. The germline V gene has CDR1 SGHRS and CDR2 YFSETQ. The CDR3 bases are TGCGCCGGCAGGCCCAACCTGGGGTCTTCGTGGGGCTACACCTTC. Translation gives CAGRPNLGSSWGYTF.

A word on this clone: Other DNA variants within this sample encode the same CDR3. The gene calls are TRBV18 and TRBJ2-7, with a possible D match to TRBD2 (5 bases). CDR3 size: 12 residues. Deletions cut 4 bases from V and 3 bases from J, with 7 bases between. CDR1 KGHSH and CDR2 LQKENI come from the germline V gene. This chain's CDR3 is CASSRTDYEQYF. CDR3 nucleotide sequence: TGTGCCAGCTCACGGACTGACTACGAGCAGTACTTC.

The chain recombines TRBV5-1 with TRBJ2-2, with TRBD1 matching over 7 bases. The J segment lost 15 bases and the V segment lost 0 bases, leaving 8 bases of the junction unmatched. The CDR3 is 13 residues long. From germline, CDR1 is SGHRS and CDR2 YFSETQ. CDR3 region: CASSLEGDSLVFF. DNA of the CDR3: TGCGCCAGCAGCTTGGAAGGGGACAGCTTAGTGTTTTTT.

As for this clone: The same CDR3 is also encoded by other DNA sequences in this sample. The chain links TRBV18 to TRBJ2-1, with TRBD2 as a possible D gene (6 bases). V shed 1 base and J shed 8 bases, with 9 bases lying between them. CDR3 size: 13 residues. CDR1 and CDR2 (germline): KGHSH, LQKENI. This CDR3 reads CASSPRRGDEQFF. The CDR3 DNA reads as TGTGCCAGCTCACCACGGAGGGGAGATGAGCAGTTCTTC.

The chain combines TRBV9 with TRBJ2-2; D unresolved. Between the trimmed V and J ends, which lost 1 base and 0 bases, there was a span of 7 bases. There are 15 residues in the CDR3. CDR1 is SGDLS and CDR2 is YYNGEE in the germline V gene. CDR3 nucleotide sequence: TGTGCCAGCAGCGTACCGGGCTCGAACACCGGGGAGCTGTTTTTT. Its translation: CASSVPGSNTGELFF. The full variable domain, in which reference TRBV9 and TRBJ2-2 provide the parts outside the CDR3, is DSGVTQTPKHLITATGQRVTLRCSPRSGDLSVYWYQQSLDQGLQFLIQYYNGEERAKGNILERFSAQQFPDLHSELNLSSLELGDSALYFCASSVPGSNTGELFFGEGSRLTVL.

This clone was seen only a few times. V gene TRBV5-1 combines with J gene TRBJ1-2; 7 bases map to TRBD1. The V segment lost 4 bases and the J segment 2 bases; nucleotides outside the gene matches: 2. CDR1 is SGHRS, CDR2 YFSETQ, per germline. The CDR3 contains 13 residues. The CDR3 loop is CASSQDRNYGYTF. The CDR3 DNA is TGCGCCAGCAGCCAGGACAGGAACTATGGCTACACCTTC.

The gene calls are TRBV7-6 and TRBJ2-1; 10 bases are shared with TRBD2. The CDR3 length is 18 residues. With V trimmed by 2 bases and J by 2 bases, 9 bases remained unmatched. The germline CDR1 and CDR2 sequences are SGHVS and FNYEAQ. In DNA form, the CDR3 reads TGTGCCAGCAGCTTAACACCCGGGACTAGCGTAACCTACAATGAGCAGTTCTTC. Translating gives CASSLTPGTSVTYNEQFF.

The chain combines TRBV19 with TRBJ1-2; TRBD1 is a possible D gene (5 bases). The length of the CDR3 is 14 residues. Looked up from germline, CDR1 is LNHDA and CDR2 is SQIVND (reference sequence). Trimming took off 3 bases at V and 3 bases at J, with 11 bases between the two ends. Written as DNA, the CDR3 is TGTGCCAGTAGTATCGGGGGACTCGACTATGGCTACACCTTC. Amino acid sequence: CASSIGGLDYGYTF.

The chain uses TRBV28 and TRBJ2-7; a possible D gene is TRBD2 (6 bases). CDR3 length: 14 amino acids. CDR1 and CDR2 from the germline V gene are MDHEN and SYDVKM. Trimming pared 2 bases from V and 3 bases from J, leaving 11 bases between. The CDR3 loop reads CASSLGGTGYEQYF. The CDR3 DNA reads TGTGCCAGCAGTTTAGGAGGGACCGGCTACGAGCAGTACTTC. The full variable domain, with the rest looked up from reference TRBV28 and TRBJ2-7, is DVKVTQSSRYLVKRTGEKVFLECVQDMDHENMFWYRQDPGLGLRLIYFSYDVKMKEKGDIPEGYSVSREKKERFSLILESASTNQTSMYLCASSLGGTGYEQYFGPGTRLTVT.

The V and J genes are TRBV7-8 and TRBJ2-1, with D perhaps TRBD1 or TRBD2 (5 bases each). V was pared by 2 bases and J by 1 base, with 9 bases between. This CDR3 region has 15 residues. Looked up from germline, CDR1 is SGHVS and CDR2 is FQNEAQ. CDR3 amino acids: CASSLNGASYNEQFF. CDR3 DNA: TGTGCCAGCAGCTTAAACGGGGCGTCCTACAATGAGCAGTTCTTC.

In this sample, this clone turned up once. The CDR3 loop reads CASSPRGTTNYGYTF. The CDR3 region has the DNA TGTGCCAGCTCACCACGGGGGACAACCAACTATGGCTACACCTTC. The V and J genes are TRBV18 and TRBJ1-2, with a possible D match to TRBD1 (6 bases). Between the trimmed V and J ends, which lost 1 base and 2 bases, there was a span of 11 bases. CDR1 KGHSH and CDR2 LQKENI come from the germline V gene. The CDR3 has 15 residues.

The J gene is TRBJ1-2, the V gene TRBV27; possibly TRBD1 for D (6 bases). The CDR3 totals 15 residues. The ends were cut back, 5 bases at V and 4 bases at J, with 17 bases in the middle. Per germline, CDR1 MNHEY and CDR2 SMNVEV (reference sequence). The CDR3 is CASSHYTGPSYGYTF. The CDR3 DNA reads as TGTGCCAGCAGTCACTATACAGGGCCCAGCTATGGCTACACCTTC.

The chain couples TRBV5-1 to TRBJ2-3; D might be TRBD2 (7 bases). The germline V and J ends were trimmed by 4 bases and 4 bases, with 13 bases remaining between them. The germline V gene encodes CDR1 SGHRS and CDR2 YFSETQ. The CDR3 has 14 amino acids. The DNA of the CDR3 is TGCGCCAGCAGCGCGGGGGCTGGGGCAGATACGCAGTATTTT. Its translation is CASSAGAGADTQYF.

CDR3 residues: CASSSRQGFSYEQYF. CDR3 DNA sequence: TGTGCCAGCTCATCCAGACAGGGTTTTTCCTACGAGCAGTACTTC. The chain is built from TRBV18 and TRBJ2-7, with 7 positions matching TRBD1. The CDR3 runs 15 residues. Losses at the gene ends were 5 bases for V and 1 base for J; bases not matched to a gene: 8. CDR1 KGHSH and CDR2 LQKENI come from the germline V gene.